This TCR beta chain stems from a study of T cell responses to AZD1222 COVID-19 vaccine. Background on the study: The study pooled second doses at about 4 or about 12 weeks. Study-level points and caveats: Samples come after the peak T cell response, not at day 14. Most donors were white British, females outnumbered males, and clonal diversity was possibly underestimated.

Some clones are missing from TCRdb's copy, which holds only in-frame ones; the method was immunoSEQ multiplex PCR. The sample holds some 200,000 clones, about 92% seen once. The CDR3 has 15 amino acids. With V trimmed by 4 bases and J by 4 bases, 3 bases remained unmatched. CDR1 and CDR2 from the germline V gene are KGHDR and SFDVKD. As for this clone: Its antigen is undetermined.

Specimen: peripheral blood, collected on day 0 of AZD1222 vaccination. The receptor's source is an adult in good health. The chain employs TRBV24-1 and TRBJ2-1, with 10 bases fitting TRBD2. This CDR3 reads CATSEEREGYNEQFF. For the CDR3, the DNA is TGTGCCACCAGTGAAGAGCGGGAGGGTTACAATGAGCAGTTCTTC.